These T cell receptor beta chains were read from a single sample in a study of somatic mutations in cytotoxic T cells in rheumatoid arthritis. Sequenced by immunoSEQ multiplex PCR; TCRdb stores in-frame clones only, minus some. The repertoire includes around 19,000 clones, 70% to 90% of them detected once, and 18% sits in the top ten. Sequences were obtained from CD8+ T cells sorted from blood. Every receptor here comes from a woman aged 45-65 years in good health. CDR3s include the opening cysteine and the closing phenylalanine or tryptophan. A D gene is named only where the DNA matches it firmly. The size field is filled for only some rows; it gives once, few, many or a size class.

TGTGCCAGCAGCTTCCGGGCGGGGCAGGGGCTTCCCGGGGAGCTGTTTTTT,CASSFRAGQGLPGELFF,-,-,TRBJ2-2,TRBV7-9
TGCGTCAGCAGCCAAGGAATGTCCGAGGGCCTATCGATATGGAACACTGAAGCTTTCTTT,CVSSQGMSEGLSIWNTEAFF,-,-,TRBJ1-1,TRBV4-3
TGTGCCAGCAGGGTACAGGGGGCTTCTAACTATGGCTACACCTTC,CASRVQGASNYGYTF,-,TRBD1,TRBJ1-2,TRBV27
TGTGCCAGTAGTCCACAAACCGGGGTGAACACTGAAGCTTTCTTT,CASSPQTGVNTEAFF,-,-,TRBJ1-1,TRBV19
TGTGCCAGCAGCTTAGCACCGGGACGCCAAGAGACCCAGTACTTC,CASSLAPGRQETQYF,-,-,TRBJ2-5,TRBV7-2
TGTGCCAGCAGCTTGGGACAGAGTCAAGGGGAGACCCAGTACTTC,CASSLGQSQGETQYF,few,TRBD1,TRBJ2-5,TRBV7-9
TGTGCCAGCAGCTTAGATCCGTGGGCTAATGAGCAGTTCTTC,CASSLDPWANEQFF,few,-,TRBJ2-1,TRBV7-9
TGTGCCAGCAGCTTGGGGGGTCCTGGGTCCTACGAGCAGTACTTC,CASSLGGPGSYEQYF,-,-,TRBJ2-7,TRBV5-4
TGTGCCAGTAGGGACAGGGGAAAGGATACGCAGTATTTT,CASRDRGKDTQYF,once,TRBD1,TRBJ2-3,TRBV7-8
TGCGCCAGCAGTCAATCACCGGGGAATCCTTCGGGAGCTTTCTTT,CASSQSPGNPSGAFF,once,-,TRBJ1-1,TRBV23-1
TGTGCCAGCAGCAATGCCGGGCTAAAGAACACTGAAGCTTTCTTT,CASSNAGLKNTEAFF,once,-,TRBJ1-1,TRBV2
TGTGCCAGCAGCACTTGGAGTGGGACTGAAGCTTTCTTT,CASSTWSGTEAFF,-,-,TRBJ1-1,TRBV5-4
TGTGCCAGCAGCCTACGTAGCGGGGAAAAGCCCCACGAGCAGTACTTC,CASSLRSGEKPHEQYF,-,TRBD2,TRBJ2-7,TRBV11-2
TGTGCCAGCTGTGAGGCTAGCGGCTATGGCTACACCTTC,CASCEASGYGYTF,-,-,TRBJ1-2,TRBV2
TGTGCCAGCAGCTTAGTGTCAGGGCGAGATGAGACCCAGTACTTC,CASSLVSGRDETQYF,-,-,TRBJ2-5,TRBV13
TGTGCCAGTAATGGCGGGATACGGGACACTGAAGCTTTCTTT,CASNGGIRDTEAFF,-,-,TRBJ1-1,TRBV19
TGTGCCAGCAGCGTAGGGCAGGGGTACACTGAAGCTTTCTTT,CASSVGQGYTEAFF,few,-,TRBJ1-1,TRBV9
TGTGCCAGCAGCCAAGATACAGGGGGCATAACTGAAGCTTTCTTT,CASSQDTGGITEAFF,-,TRBD1,TRBJ1-1,TRBV4-2
TGCGCCAGCAGCTTGTATGGGGTCGGCAGGTTTACTGAAGCTTTCTTT,CASSLYGVGRFTEAFF,-,-,TRBJ1-1,TRBV5-1
TGTGCCAGCAGCTTAGCGGGGTGGAACACTGAAGCTTTCTTT,CASSLAGWNTEAFF,-,-,TRBJ1-1,TRBV7-2
TGTGCCAGCAGGCATCTACAAGAGACCCAGTACTTC,CASRHLQETQYF,-,-,TRBJ2-5,TRBV6-1
TGTGCCAGTAGGCACGGGGGTCAGCCCCAGCATTTT,CASRHGGQPQHF,-,-,TRBJ1-5,TRBV19
TGTGCCAGCAGCGTCACAGCGGGGGACTCCTACAATGAGCAGTTCTTC,CASSVTAGDSYNEQFF,-,TRBD2,TRBJ2-1,TRBV7-6
TGCGCCAGCAGCTTGTCCGTCTTTAGCACAGATACGCAGTATTTT,CASSLSVFSTDTQYF,-,-,TRBJ2-3,TRBV5-1
TGTGCCAGCAGCTTAGGAATACTAGCGGGGGGGCAGTTCTTC,CASSLGILAGGQFF,-,TRBD2,TRBJ2-1,TRBV13
TGTGCCAGCAGCGGGGGAGACACAGATACGCAGTATTTT,CASSGGDTDTQYF,-,-,TRBJ2-3,TRBV9
TGTGCCAGCTCGAGCGGGGGGCTTACCTACGAGCAGTACTTC,CASSSGGLTYEQYF,-,TRBD2,TRBJ2-7,TRBV2
TGCAGCGTTGTAACAGGGGGTAACTATGGCTACACCTTC,CSVVTGGNYGYTF,-,TRBD1,TRBJ1-2,TRBV29-1
TGTGCCAGCAGCGGCGAGCGGGGGGGAACAGATACGCAGTATTTT,CASSGERGGTDTQYF,-,TRBD2,TRBJ2-3,TRBV9
TGTGCCAGCAGCGACCGGGACGGAAAAAACATTCAGTACTTC,CASSDRDGKNIQYF,-,-,TRBJ2-4,TRBV7-2
TGTGCCAGCAGCGGACAGCTAAAGAACACTGAAGCTTTCTTT,CASSGQLKNTEAFF,-,-,TRBJ1-1,TRBV7-9
TGTGCCAGCAGTTACTCGAAACAGGGTCTTCATTACGAGCAGTACTTC,CASSYSKQGLHYEQYF,-,-,TRBJ2-7,TRBV6-5
TGTGCCAGCAGCTATGGACAGGGAGGAGGCTACACCTTC,CASSYGQGGGYTF,-,TRBD1,TRBJ1-2,TRBV5-8
TGTGCCAGCAGCTTAGTCGGGTCGAGGGGGTCAGATACGCAGTATTTT,CASSLVGSRGSDTQYF,-,-,TRBJ2-3,TRBV7-6